This T cell receptor beta chain appears in the sequencing data of a study of T-cell memory formation after mild COVID-19. Study in general: TCR clusters showed largely donor specificity.

V lost 5 bases and J lost 7, with 14 bases in between. Germline lookup yields CDR1 SEHNR and CDR2 FQNEAQ (reference sequence). The CDR3 covers 13 residues. Each CDR3 protein is one row after TCRdb ran MiXCR on the 5' RACE reads. The sample holds hundreds of thousands of distinct CDR3 sequences; roughly 22% are singletons and the top ten take 7% to 9%. Study-level results: Researchers report contracting CD4+ clones mostly in CM and EM, with CD8+ clones in EMRA. A second wave of clones peaked on day 37, and their SARS-CoV-2 specificity went unconfirmed.

As concerns this clonotype: Its antigen is unidentified.

The receptor's source is an adult woman who had mild COVID-19 (a few samples of this study predate the infection). Cell type and time point are not known. The chain links TRBV7-9 to TRBJ1-2; D is possibly TRBD1 (6 bases). The sequenced material came from PBMCs or a T cell subset sorted from them (not recorded which). The CDR3 sequence is CASSTGTSLGYTF. The CDR3 DNA is TGTGCCAGCAGCACCGGGACATCTCTTGGCTACACCTTC.